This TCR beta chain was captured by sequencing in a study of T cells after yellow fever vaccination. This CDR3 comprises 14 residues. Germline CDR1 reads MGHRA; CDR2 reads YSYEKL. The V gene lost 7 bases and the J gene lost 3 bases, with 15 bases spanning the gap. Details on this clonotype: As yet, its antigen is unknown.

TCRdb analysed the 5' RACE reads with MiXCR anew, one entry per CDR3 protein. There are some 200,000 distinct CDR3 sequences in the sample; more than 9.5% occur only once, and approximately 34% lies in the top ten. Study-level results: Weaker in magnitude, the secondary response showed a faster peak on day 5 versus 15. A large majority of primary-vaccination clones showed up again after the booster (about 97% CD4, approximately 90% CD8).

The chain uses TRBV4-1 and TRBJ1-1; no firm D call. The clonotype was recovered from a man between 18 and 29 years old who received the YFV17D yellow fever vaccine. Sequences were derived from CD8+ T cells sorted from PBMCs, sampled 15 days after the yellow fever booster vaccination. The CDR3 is CASIRSFWDTEAFF. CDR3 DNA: TGCGCCAGCATACGATCTTTCTGGGACACTGAAGCTTTCTTT.